Shown below are 2 T cell receptor beta chains from a single sample sequenced in a study of blood T cells in healthy people across ages. Sample-barcoded 5' priming and a J-beta primer mix drove a second PCR of about 6 to 11 cycles. TCRdb passed the 5' RACE reads through MiXCR, listing each CDR3 protein once. Of under 2,000,000 distinct CDR3 sequences listed, 40% to 55% are singletons. Sequencing was performed on blood. These receptors came from a woman aged 35 to 49 in good health.

The sample holds a few counts of this clonotype. The chain is built from TRBV6-5 and TRBJ2-3, with TRBD2 matching 11 bases. Germline V lookup: CDR1 MNHEY, CDR2 SVGAGI. CDR3 length: 15 residues. With 6 bases clipped from V and 4 bases from J, the junction kept 6 bases outside the gene matches. The CDR3: CASSPSGGMSDTQYF. CDR3 DNA sequence: TGTGCCAGCAGCCCTAGCGGGGGGATGTCAGATACGCAGTATTTT.

This clonotype occurred a few times. The chain carries TRBV7-2 and TRBJ1-1, with D perhaps TRBD1 (5 bases). Germline V CDR1 and CDR2: SGHTA, FQGNSA. This CDR3 spans 14 amino acids. Trimming took 5 bases from V and 6 from J, leaving 16 bases between them. The CDR3 region is CASSPQGSRAEAFF. The CDR3 region has the DNA TGTGCCAGCAGCCCCCAGGGTAGCAGGGCTGAAGCTTTCTTT.